This paragraph covers one TCR beta chain sequence. The antigen remains undetermined. At one end the junction does not follow the germline gene, possibly because of a read error. The sample belongs to a study of metastatic and nonmetastatic thyroid tumors. Study at large: Repertoires from blood and tumor or nodule tissue of malignant and benign thyroid patients were compared.

Study-level points and caveats: In both blood and tumor samples, TCR beta diversity was reported significantly higher for malignant than benign nodules.

Treatment of any kind had been given to no patient before thyroid surgery. Original processing methods: To classify distant metastasis in papillary thyroid cancer, a model was built from CDR3 differences across clinicopathological groups. TCRdb re-called clones via MiXCR from the PCR reads. TCRdb, rather than the study authors, made the V and J calls. The sample consists of some 30,000 clones, about a tenth of them appearing once. The CDR3 consists of 12 residues. Germline V lookup: CDR1 SGHTA, CDR2 FQGNSA. The source is a female donor with papillary thyroid cancer or a benign thyroid nodule (not recorded which). Some clones in this sample may be carry-over from other donors' samples. The chain joins TRBV7-2 to TRBJ2-1, with D hard to call. Sequencing used blood. The CDR3 region is CAGSSIFDEQFF. CDR3 coding DNA: TGTGCCGGCAGCTCAATCTTCGATGAGCAGTTCTTC.